Listed here are 4 T cell receptor beta chains from one sample, sequenced in a study of graft-versus-host responses after intestinal transplantation (dated by TCRdb to the early 2020s). In the paper's terms, the time point label means: cells obtained before transplantation from donor or recipient. Library method: the immunoSEQ multiplex PCR assay. In TCRdb, the immuneACCESS table is reduced to in-frame sequences with V and J assigned. These tables do not hold every clone; where another copy was compared, an unresolved V gene accounts for under half, and the others remain unexplained. For this sample there are approximately 86,000 clones; 91% appear just once. The ten top clones hold less than 0.1% of the sample. Their antigen targets remain unknown. The sequenced sample was unstimulated CD4+ T cells sorted from spleen or lymph node cells, obtained before intestinal transplant. All receptors derive from a human donor who received an intestinal transplant.

CDR3 coding DNA: TGTGCCAGCAGTTTCTATTCGGACAGCGTAGCCAAAAACATTCAGTACTTC. Its translation is CASSFYSDSVAKNIQYF. The rearrangement uses TRBV28 and TRBJ2-4; perhaps TRBD1 as D (6 bases). Trimming removed 3 bases at V and 0 bases at J, with 15 bases between. In germline, CDR1 is MDHEN, CDR2 SYDVKM. This CDR3 contains 17 residues.

CDR3 region: CASSGQGTYEQYF. For the CDR3, the DNA is TGTGCCAGCAGTGGACAGGGGACCTACGAGCAGTACTTC. The chain recombines TRBV2 with TRBJ2-7; 8 nucleotides align to TRBD1. The germline CDR1 and CDR2 sequences are SNHLY and FYNNEI. J was trimmed by 2 bases and V by 4 bases; bases with no gene match: 1. This CDR3 is built from 13 residues.

CDR3 nucleotides: TGTGCCAGCAGGCAAACTAGCGGGGGAAGCGAGCAGTACTTC. Its translation: CASRQTSGGSEQYF. V usage is TRBV11-3 and J usage is TRBJ2-7, with 11 bases identical to TRBD2. Trimming took 6 bases from V and 6 from J; bases not matched to a gene: 7. There are 14 residues in the CDR3. Germline V gives CDR1 SGHNT, CDR2 YENEEA.

This clone is a singleton in its sample. The V call is TRBV19, the J call TRBJ1-5; TRBD1 matches at 7 bases. The CDR3 extends over 16 amino acids. V lost 5 bases and J lost 0; bases outside the gene matches: 7. The germline V gene encodes CDR1 LNHDA and CDR2 SQIVND (reference sequence). CDR3 residues: CASSPRTGLSNQPQHF. The DNA of the CDR3 is TGTGCCAGTAGTCCGAGGACAGGACTTAGCAATCAGCCCCAGCATTTT.